Listed below are T cell receptor beta chains from one sample, sequenced in a study of shared clonotypes between healthy human individuals. The assay was immunoSEQ multiplex PCR, and TCRdb's table has in-frame clones only and misses some. The table shows 2,500,000 or so clones, with 90% to 95% occurring only once. The sequencing input was naive CD4+ T cells from PBMCs. The source of these receptors is a man in his late teens or twenties in good health. Some clones in this sample may be carry-over from other donors' samples. The CDR3 runs from the conserved cysteine through the conserved F or W. D genes are given only for firm matches. Some rows have no size entry. The others give once, few or many, or a class for an expanded clone.

CASSLGLDRGRRDTQYF,TGTGCCAGCAGCTTAGGATTGGACAGGGGGCGTCGAGATACGCAGTATTTT,17,-,TRBD1,TRBV7-9,TRBJ2-3
CASSPIRVGQGSDTQYF,TGTGCCAGCTCACCAATCCGGGTGGGGCAGGGATCAGATACGCAGTATTTT,17,-,-,TRBV18,TRBJ2-3
CASSVTGANTEAFF,TGTGCCAGCAGCGTAACCGGGGCGAACACTGAAGCTTTCTTT,14,once,-,TRBV9,TRBJ1-1
CASSLAGGDNEQFF,TGTGCCAGCAGCTTAGCGGGAGGGGACAATGAGCAGTTCTTC,14,-,TRBD2,TRBV11-2,TRBJ2-1
CASSRTTDPIDTQYF,TGTGCCAGCAGCCGGACCACGGACCCCATAGATACGCAGTATTTT,15,-,-,TRBV7-2,TRBJ2-3
CATSRGEQGVNEQFF,TGTGCCACCAGCAGAGGGGAACAGGGGGTCAATGAGCAGTTCTTC,15,-,TRBD1,TRBV15,TRBJ2-1
CASSYGGGRLYEQYF,TGTGCCAGCAGTTACGGGGGCGGGAGGCTGTACGAGCAGTACTTC,15,-,TRBD2,TRBV6-6,TRBJ2-7
CASSLFPSMGADTQYF,TGTGCCAGCAGTTTATTTCCCTCCATGGGGGCTGATACGCAGTATTTT,16,-,-,TRBV28,TRBJ2-3
CAWSVNRGFMNTEAFF,TGTGCCTGGAGTGTAAACAGGGGATTTATGAACACTGAAGCTTTCTTT,16,few,TRBD1,TRBV30,TRBJ1-1
CASSLAREPYEQYF,TGTGCCAGCAGCTTGGCCCGGGAGCCCTACGAGCAGTACTTC,14,-,-,TRBV5-4,TRBJ2-7
CASSFRTAGKGSPLHF,TGTGCCAGCAGCTTCCGGACAGCCGGCAAGGGTTCACCCCTCCACTTT,16,-,-,TRBV7-9,TRBJ1-6
CASIPGQGTQPQHF,TGTGCCAGCATCCCGGGACAGGGGACTCAGCCCCAGCATTTT,14,-,TRBD1,TRBV28,TRBJ1-5
CASSLSAGGYNQPQHF,TGTGCCAGCAGCTTGTCGGCGGGGGGCTACAATCAGCCCCAGCATTTT,16,-,-,TRBV5-6,TRBJ1-5
CASSLTGAGYEQYF,TGTGCCAGCAGCCTAACAGGGGCGGGTTACGAGCAGTACTTC,14,-,TRBD1,TRBV7-3,TRBJ2-7
CSVEGRLNTEAFF,TGCAGCGTTGAAGGCCGACTGAACACTGAAGCTTTCTTT,13,-,-,TRBV29-1,TRBJ1-1
CASSEGGGTSTQYF,TGTGCCAGCAGTGAAGGAGGGGGTACATCGACGCAGTACTTC,14,-,-,TRBV6-1,TRBJ2-5
CASWGQGSNEQFF,TGTGCCAGCTGGGGACAGGGAAGCAATGAGCAGTTCTTC,13,-,TRBD1,TRBV6-5,TRBJ2-1
CASSLVGGAGGELFF,TGCGCCAGCAGCTTGGTCGGGGGCGCCGGCGGGGAGCTGTTTTTT,15,-,-,TRBV5-1,TRBJ2-2
CASSPRDNSPLHF,TGTGCCAGCAGTCCTCGAGATAATTCACCCCTCCACTTT,13,-,-,TRBV25-1,TRBJ1-6
CASSVTSGSYEQYF,TGTGCCAGCAGCGTTACTAGCGGGAGCTACGAGCAGTACTTC,14,-,TRBD2,TRBV9,TRBJ2-7
CATSRERRLSYNEQFF,TGTGCCACCAGCAGAGAAAGGAGGCTATCCTACAATGAGCAGTTCTTC,16,-,-,TRBV15,TRBJ2-1
CASSEAGTPNTEAFF,TGTGCCAGCAGTGAGGCCGGGACACCGAACACTGAAGCTTTCTTT,15,-,-,TRBV25-1,TRBJ1-1
CASSQDDPRAAGTDTQYF,TGTGCCAGCAGCCAAGATGACCCCAGGGCAGCGGGCACAGATACGCAGTATTTT,18,-,-,TRBV4-2,TRBJ2-3
CASSLGPGPRGNTGELFF,TGTGCCAGCAGCTTAGGTCCGGGTCCGCGGGGGAACACCGGGGAGCTGTTTTTT,18,-,-,TRBV11-1,TRBJ2-2
CASSLGTGDTEAFF,TGTGCCAGCTCACTGGGGACAGGGGACACTGAAGCTTTCTTT,14,few,TRBD1,TRBV18,TRBJ1-1
CAISSTSGRSGELFF,TGTGCCATTTCCTCGACTAGCGGGAGATCCGGGGAGCTGTTTTTT,15,-,TRBD2,TRBV7-8,TRBJ2-2
CASSDGTGRTTNTEAFF,TGTGCCAGCAGCGACGGAACCGGCCGGACAACGAACACTGAAGCTTTCTTT,17,-,-,TRBV9,TRBJ1-1
CASSDPQGNQPQHF,TGTGCCAGCAGTGATCCGCAGGGAAATCAGCCCCAGCATTTT,14,-,-,TRBV2,TRBJ1-5
CASSSPGLAGGPEGETQYF,TGTGCCAGCAGCTCACCAGGACTAGCGGGAGGGCCCGAAGGAGAGACCCAGTACTTC,19,-,TRBD2,TRBV7-9,TRBJ2-5
CASSPRGGLAASGETQYF,TGTGCCAGCAGCCCCCGGGGTGGGCTAGCGGCCTCCGGAGAGACCCAGTACTTC,18,-,TRBD2,TRBV7-6,TRBJ2-5
CAWNRGRGSYEQYF,TGTGCCTGGAACAGGGGCAGGGGTTCCTACGAGCAGTACTTC,14,-,TRBD1,TRBV30,TRBJ2-7
CASSLLTGGIHTDTQYF,TGCGCCAGCAGCTTGTTGACGGGGGGTATTCATACAGATACGCAGTATTTT,17,-,TRBD2,TRBV5-1,TRBJ2-3
CASSPSLSGANVLTF,TGTGCCAGCTCACCTTCCCTCTCTGGGGCCAACGTCCTGACTTTC,15,-,-,TRBV18,TRBJ2-6
CASRNLAEQFF,TGTGCCAGCAGAAATCTAGCGGAGCAGTTCTTC,11,-,-,TRBV6-1,TRBJ2-1
CASSLRTGQSEKLFF,TGTGCCAGCAGCTTAAGGACAGGGCAGAGTGAAAAACTGTTTTTT,15,-,TRBD1,TRBV9,TRBJ1-4
CASSLQGLGTSSYEQYF,TGTGCCAGCAGTCTACAGGGACTCGGGACCAGCTCCTACGAGCAGTACTTC,17,once,-,TRBV28,TRBJ2-7
CASSIPGGPNEKLFF,TGTGCCAGTAGTATCCCCGGGGGGCCTAATGAAAAACTGTTTTTT,15,-,-,TRBV19,TRBJ1-4
CASSQRQGGSTEAFF,TGTGCCAGCAGCCAAAGACAGGGAGGGAGCACTGAAGCTTTCTTT,15,-,TRBD1,TRBV7-6,TRBJ1-1
CASSEAKGPYTEAFF,TGTGCCAGCAGTGAAGCTAAGGGGCCCTACACTGAAGCTTTCTTT,15,-,-,TRBV6-1,TRBJ1-1
CASTMGTGHTEAFF,TGCGCCAGCACCATGGGGACAGGGCACACTGAAGCTTTCTTT,14,-,TRBD1,TRBV5-1,TRBJ1-1
CASRRAGSTAEQFF,TGTGCCAGCAGGCGCGCGGGTAGCACGGCTGAGCAGTTCTTC,14,-,-,TRBV28,TRBJ2-1
CASSPHPRYEQYF,TGTGCCAGCAGTCCCCACCCCCGCTACGAGCAGTACTTC,13,-,-,TRBV27,TRBJ2-7
CASSRDRLLNTDTQYF,TGTGCCAGCAGTCGTGACAGGTTACTCAACACAGATACGCAGTATTTT,16,-,-,TRBV27,TRBJ2-3